This TCR beta chain was sequenced during a study of blood T cell repertoires in COVID-19. Generated by immunoSEQ multiplex PCR, the TCRdb table keeps only in-frame clones and is missing some. The sample has 390,000 or so clones; over 75% are singletons. Germline V lookup: CDR1 MNHEY, CDR2 SVGEGT. This CDR3 comprises 16 residues. V shed 5 bases and J 8 bases; nucleotides not matched to a gene: 14. What was sequenced was PBMCs or T cells enriched from blood (not recorded which). The receptor's source is a man younger than 30 who had recovered from COVID-19. The V and J genes are TRBV6-2 or TRBV6-3 and TRBJ2-1, with 8 bases aligning to TRBD2. CDR3 loop: CASSPLWSGSNDEQFF. The CDR3 DNA reads TGTGCCAGCAGTCCGTTGTGGAGCGGGAGTAACGATGAGCAGTTCTTC.